Listed below are T cell receptor beta chains from one sample, sequenced in a study of blood T cell repertoires in COVID-19. Sequencing used immunoSEQ multiplex PCR; TCRdb keeps in-frame clones, though not all of them. Found here are about 160,000 clones, approximately 90% of them singletons; the top ten hold roughly 3.9%. Sequencing input: PBMCs or T cells enriched from blood (not recorded which). The receptors were sampled from a woman in her thirties or forties who had been exposed to COVID-19. Both conserved end residues are trimmed from each CDR3.

TRBV7-9 | ASSFGVAGGPDEQF
TRBV28 | ASTVTGNQPQH
TRBV5-1 | ASSPRQPGTDTQY
TRBV9 | ASTRGLDYSPLH
TRBV5-1 | ASTRGDNTEAF
TRBV4-1 | ASSPGTPSSYNSPLH
TRBV5-1 | ASSLAVAGVDNEQF
TRBV19 | ASTLLPGQGGTGELF
TRBV4-1 | ASSKTQGYEQY
TRBV4-3 | ASSQDPSSYNSPLH
TRBV12-3/TRBV12-4 | ASSFQGSYEQY
TRBV2 | ASSEYGGASDTQY
TRBV20-1 | SASIGLAYNEQF
TRBV5-1 | ASSGGQMDGYT
TRBV27 | ASSPGLAGHEQY
TRBV4-3 | ASSRAGRSGYT
TRBV19 | ASSGYGTEFAYEQY
TRBV6-5 | AIGQGHGYT
TRBV7-8 | ASSPRQGPSNAQY
TRBV9 | ASSVVEQGGGYT
TRBV6-1 | ASSDPTSGDYEQY
TRBV13 | ASRPTSGYNEQF
TRBV11-2 | ASSLGRVNTGELF
TRBV5-1 | ASSRSGGDNQPQH
TRBV19 | ASSEAGAFETQY
TRBV21-1 | ASSKNGGAPDYGYT
TRBV7-9 | ASRYGTANYGYT
TRBV28 | ASSLYGSYGYT
TRBV7-2 | ASSKQPGQGANGYT
TRBV5-1 | ASSGLASITAEQF
TRBV19 | ASKPGQGNLEQF
TRBV10-3 | AISDAGTLGEAF
TRBV6-5 | ASGQANRYSPLH
TRBV9 | ASSVRQGEDTIY
TRBV24-1 | ATSDPHSGGVDTQY
TRBV20-1 | SAPVQETQY
TRBV6-2/TRBV6-3 | ASSYSLGAGTEAF
TRBV5-6 | ASRTGGSYEQY
TRBV6-5 | ASSFRGHTRDTQY
TRBV4-1 | ASSQPWRGGNTEAF
TRBV24-1 | ATSDPSGGVNTGELF
TRBV7-9 | ASSLDLRMGQGAHGYT
TRBV5-1 | ASSLGGPEETQY
TRBV10-3 | AISEVRGKSYGYT
TRBV21-1 | ASSKDMTGCRNTIY
TRBV5-1 | ASSRGTGGQGGGARGFYEQY
TRBV25-1 | ASSDRANEQY
TRBV5-1 | ASSLGAGGNSPLH
TRBV3-1/TRBV3-2 | ASSPHITMNTEAF
TRBV19 | ASSIEAHTDTQY
TRBV5-1 | ASSLGPAGGREPQH
TRBV9 | ASSVSSGTGELF
TRBV18 | ASSPFEGQGKNTEAF